These T cell receptor beta chains were read from a single sample in a study of blood T cells in healthy people across ages. MiXCR, run by TCRdb on the 5' RACE reads, gives a single entry per CDR3 protein. The table lists about a million distinct CDR3 sequences, roughly half of them singletons, with over 20% in the top ten. The sample comprised blood. These TCRs come from a woman aged 55-69 years in good health. The CDR3 runs from the conserved cysteine through the conserved F or W. D genes are given only for firm matches. Clone size is not always given. Where it is, it says once, few, many or a class for expanded clones.

V gene,J gene,D gene,clone size,CDR3 DNA,CDR3 protein
TRBV12-3/TRBV12-4,TRBJ2-5,-,-,TGTGCCAGCAGCCCAGGAGCGATTGGGGGTCGAGAGCAGTACTTC,CASSPGAIGGREQYF
TRBV11-1,TRBJ2-1,TRBD2,-,TGTGCCAGCAGCAGCGGGAGGGGCGATTCTAAGCAGTTCTTC,CASSSGRGDSKQFF
TRBV2,TRBJ2-7,-,few,TGTGCCAGCAGTGATATCTACGAGCAGTACTTC,CASSDIYEQYF
TRBV5-5,TRBJ2-7,-,-,TGTGCCAGCAGCTTGCAAGCAGGGGACTCCTACGAGCAGTACTTC,CASSLQAGDSYEQYF
TRBV7-7,TRBJ2-5,-,-,TGTGCCAGCAGCTTAGCGGGGTTTAGGGAGACCCAGTACTTC,CASSLAGFRETQYF
TRBV20-1,TRBJ2-5,TRBD2,-,TGCAGTGCTAGACTAGCGGGACGTCGGGAGACCCAGTACTTC,CSARLAGRRETQYF
TRBV27,TRBJ2-2,TRBD2,-,TGTGCCAGCTCTTTATGGGCTAGCGGGAGTAGCGGGGAGCTGTTTTTT,CASSLWASGSSGELFF
TRBV29-1,TRBJ2-7,TRBD2,-,TGCAGCGCAGGGACTAGCGGGAGTAGAGAGGCCCAGTACTTC,CSAGTSGSREAQYF
TRBV14,TRBJ2-7,-,few,TGTGCCAGCAGCCAAAGCACTACCTACGAGCAGTACTTC,CASSQSTTYEQYF
TRBV11-2,TRBJ2-3,TRBD2,-,TGTGCCAGCAGCTTAGTTCTTCTAGCGGGAGTAGGGGGTACGCAGTATTTT,CASSLVLLAGVGGTQYF
TRBV5-1,TRBJ2-7,-,once,TGCGCCAGCAGCTTGGAGGCGGGAATTGACGAGCTGTACTTC,CASSLEAGIDELYF
TRBV28,TRBJ2-1,TRBD2,-,TGTGCCAGCAGTTTATTAGCGGGAGCGGGGCGTGAGCAGTTCTTC,CASSLLAGAGREQFF
TRBV7-7,TRBJ2-1,TRBD2,-,TGTGCCAGCGGGGTAGCGGGAAGCTCCTACAATGAGCAGTTCTTC,CASGVAGSSYNEQFF
TRBV6-5,TRBJ2-1,-,few,TGTGCCAGCCGGCGCGGGATCAATGAGCAGTTCTTC,CASRRGINEQFF
TRBV7-2,TRBJ2-7,TRBD1,-,TGTGCCAGCAGCCGGGCGTCTTCGGCAGGGGGTTTGATCTACGAGCAGTACTTC,CASSRASSAGGLIYEQYF
TRBV5-1,TRBJ2-3,-,many,TGCGCCAGCAGACTGGACACTTCCGAGGCAGATACGCAGTATTTT,CASRLDTSEADTQYF
TRBV6-5,TRBJ1-1,-,-,TGTGAGAGCAGGGGCTTGAACACTGAAGCTTTCTTT,CESRGLNTEAFF
TRBV27,TRBJ2-5,TRBD1,-,TGTGCCAGCAGTTTATTCACAGGGGCGGTGGAGACCCAGTACTTC,CASSLFTGAVETQYF
TRBV6-2/TRBV6-3,TRBJ2-7,TRBD2,-,TGTGCCAGCAGTTACTCGATGCGGGAGCTCGAGCAGTACTTC,CASSYSMRELEQYF
TRBV20-1,TRBJ2-2,TRBD2,few,TGCAGTGCTGGATTCCTGGAGGGAGGGATGAACACCGGGGAGCTGTTTTTT,CSAGFLEGGMNTGELFF
TRBV20-1,TRBJ2-5,-,-,TGCAGTGCCAGACGGGGAACATCAAAAGAGACCCAGTACTTC,CSARRGTSKETQYF
TRBV2,TRBJ2-4,-,once,TGTGCCAGCAGACCACAGCTAGCCAAAAACATTCAGTACTTC,CASRPQLAKNIQYF
TRBV4-3,TRBJ2-3,-,-,TGCGCCAGCAGCCAACGGGCAATTGCAGATACGCAGTATTTT,CASSQRAIADTQYF
TRBV6-2/TRBV6-3,TRBJ2-5,TRBD2,-,TGTGCCAGCGGTGGACTAGCGCCTGGAGAGACCCAGTACTTC,CASGGLAPGETQYF
TRBV20-1,TRBJ2-1,-,-,TGCAGTGCTAGAAAGACGTTTGGGATGACTACGTCCAATGAGCAGTTCTTC,CSARKTFGMTTSNEQFF
TRBV7-2,TRBJ1-4,TRBD1,-,TGTGCCAGCAGCTTGAAGACAGGGACTAATGAAAAACTGTTTTTT,CASSLKTGTNEKLFF
TRBV6-4,TRBJ2-5,TRBD2,-,TGTGCCAGCAGTGACCCCGTAAGACTAGCGGGAGGGCGGGATGAGACCCAGTACTTC,CASSDPVRLAGGRDETQYF
TRBV29-1,TRBJ1-5,-,-,TGCAGCGTTGCGAGGGGACTAGATCAGCCCCAGCATTTT,CSVARGLDQPQHF
TRBV20-1,TRBJ2-2,-,-,TGCAGTGCTAGAAGGGTACAGAACACCGGGGAGCTGTTTTTT,CSARRVQNTGELFF
TRBV6-2/TRBV6-3,TRBJ2-7,-,-,TGTGCCAGCAGTTACCCAAGTACCTACGAGCAGTACTTC,CASSYPSTYEQYF
TRBV4-2,TRBJ1-1,-,-,TGTGCCAGCGGACCTGCCGGGGGGAACACTGAAGCTTTCTTT,CASGPAGGNTEAFF
TRBV2,TRBJ2-7,-,-,TGTGCCAGCAGTGGTCGGGCACAATCCTACGAGCAGTACTTC,CASSGRAQSYEQYF
TRBV5-5,TRBJ1-4,-,-,TGTGCCAGCAGCTTTCCGGGGAGTGAAAAACTGTTTTTT,CASSFPGSEKLFF
TRBV9,TRBJ2-3,TRBD2,-,TGTGCCAGCAGCGTAGTTATCGGGGGGGGCACAGATACGCAGTATTTT,CASSVVIGGGTDTQYF
TRBV20-1,TRBJ2-7,TRBD1,few,TGCAGTGTGACAGGGGACGCGTACGAGCAGTACTTC,CSVTGDAYEQYF
TRBV28,TRBJ1-6,-,-,TGTGCCAGCAGGACTCGGAGCCCCTATAATTCACCCCTCCACTTT,CASRTRSPYNSPLHF
TRBV24-1,TRBJ2-4,-,once,TGTGCCCCTAAGTCGAGGGGGGCGACTGCCAAAAACATTCAGTACTTC,CAPKSRGATAKNIQYF
TRBV28,TRBJ2-1,-,-,TGTGCCAGCGCACGTTACAATGAGCAGTTCTTC,CASARYNEQFF
TRBV15,TRBJ2-7,TRBD1,once,TGTGCCACCAGCAGAGGTCCGGGACAGGGCTACGAGCAGTACTTC,CATSRGPGQGYEQYF
TRBV21-1,TRBJ2-7,-,few,TGTGCCAGCAGCAAAGTTGCGGGGCAAACCTACGAGCAGTACTTC,CASSKVAGQTYEQYF
TRBV6-6,TRBJ2-4,-,-,TGTGCCTCAGCGGGGACAAAAAACATTCAGTACTTC,CASAGTKNIQYF
TRBV7-9,TRBJ1-1,-,-,TGTGCCAGCAGCTTGCCGCCGAGGGCAAGGTCTGAAGCTTTCTTT,CASSLPPRARSEAFF
TRBV20-1,TRBJ2-1,TRBD2,-,TGCAGTGCTAGAGATCTACTAGCGGACTACAATGAGCAGTTCTTC,CSARDLLADYNEQFF